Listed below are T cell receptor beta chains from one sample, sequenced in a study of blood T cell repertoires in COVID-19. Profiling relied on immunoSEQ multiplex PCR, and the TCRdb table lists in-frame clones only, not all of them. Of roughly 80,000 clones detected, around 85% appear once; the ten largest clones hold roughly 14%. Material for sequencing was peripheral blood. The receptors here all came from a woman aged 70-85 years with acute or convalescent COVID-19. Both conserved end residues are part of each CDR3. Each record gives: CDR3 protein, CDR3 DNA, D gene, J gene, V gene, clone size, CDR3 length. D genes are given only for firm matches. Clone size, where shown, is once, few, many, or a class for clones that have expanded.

CDR3: CASSPNPGLLAKNIQYF
DNA: TGTGCCAGCAGCCCGAACCCGGGACTTCTAGCCAAAAACATTCAGTACTTC
D: .
J: TRBJ2-4
V: TRBV5-8
size: .
length: 17

CDR3: CASSGAGQSQETQYF
DNA: TGTGCCAGCAGCGGGGCGGGACAGTCTCAAGAGACCCAGTACTTC
D: .
J: TRBJ2-5
V: TRBV5-4
size: .
length: 15

CDR3: CASTIGDRESEKLFF
DNA: TGTGCCAGTACCATAGGGGACAGGGAGAGTGAAAAACTGTTTTTT
D: TRBD1
J: TRBJ1-4
V: TRBV19
size: .
length: 15

CDR3: CAINGGEGTGELFF
DNA: TGTGCCATCAACGGAGGGGAGGGCACCGGGGAGCTGTTTTTT
D: TRBD2
J: TRBJ2-2
V: TRBV10-3
size: many
length: 14

CDR3: CAIRRGSNEKLFF
DNA: TGTGCCATCCGGCGAGGGTCTAATGAAAAACTGTTTTTT
D: .
J: TRBJ1-4
V: TRBV7-9
size: medium-sized
length: 13

CDR3: CASSPRTGIGNTIYF
DNA: TGTGCCAGCTCACCCCGGACAGGGATAGGAAACACCATATATTTT
D: TRBD1
J: TRBJ1-3
V: TRBV18
size: many
length: 15

CDR3: CASSFRGMQETQYF
DNA: TGTGCCAGCAGCTTCAGGGGGATGCAAGAGACCCAGTACTTC
D: TRBD1
J: TRBJ2-5
V: TRBV5-6
size: .
length: 14

CDR3: CASSATSGDALFF
DNA: TGCGCCAGCAGCGCCACTAGCGGCGACGCCCTTTTTTTT
D: TRBD2
J: TRBJ2-2
V: TRBV4-3
size: .
length: 13

CDR3: CASSLGVPSGGQGTQYF
DNA: TGCGCCAGCAGCTTAGGGGTCCCCAGCGGGGGGCAGGGGACCCAGTACTTC
D: TRBD2
J: TRBJ2-5
V: TRBV5-1
size: .
length: 17

CDR3: CASSLSPMWPYNEQFF
DNA: TGTGCCAGCAGCTTAAGTCCGATGTGGCCCTACAATGAGCAGTTCTTC
D: .
J: TRBJ2-1
V: TRBV7-6
size: .
length: 16

CDR3: CASRQGQGSYGYTF
DNA: TGTGCCAGCAGACAGGGACAGGGAAGCTATGGCTACACCTTC
D: TRBD1
J: TRBJ1-2
V: TRBV6-5
size: .
length: 14

CDR3: CATSQLGGTEAFF
DNA: TGTGCCACCAGCCAATTAGGAGGGACTGAAGCTTTCTTT
D: .
J: TRBJ1-1
V: TRBV15
size: few
length: 13

CDR3: CASSVDRPAETQYF
DNA: TGTGCCAGCAGCGTAGACCGCCCCGCGGAGACCCAGTACTTC
D: .
J: TRBJ2-5
V: TRBV9
size: .
length: 14

CDR3: CASSKLAKYNEQFF
DNA: TGTGCCAGCAGCAAACTAGCTAAGTACAATGAGCAGTTCTTC
D: .
J: TRBJ2-1
V: TRBV11-3
size: .
length: 14

CDR3: CASSPSFRGSGNTIYF
DNA: TGTGCCAGCTCACCTTCCTTCAGGGGATCTGGAAACACCATATATTTT
D: .
J: TRBJ1-3
V: TRBV18
size: .
length: 16

CDR3: CASSPLVGQGSYNEQFF
DNA: TGCGCCAGCAGCCCGCTCGTGGGACAGGGCTCCTACAATGAGCAGTTCTTC
D: TRBD1
J: TRBJ2-1
V: TRBV4-1
size: .
length: 17

CDR3: CATSSRGQGGQPQHF
DNA: TGTGCCACCAGCAGTAGGGGGCAGGGAGGTCAGCCCCAGCATTTT
D: TRBD1
J: TRBJ1-5
V: TRBV15
size: .
length: 15

CDR3: CASSLAGRNTEAFF
DNA: TGTGCCAGCAGTTTAGCCGGGAGGAACACTGAAGCTTTCTTT
D: .
J: TRBJ1-1
V: TRBV28
size: .
length: 14

CDR3: CASMDRGTDTQYF
DNA: TGTGCCAGCATGGACAGGGGCACAGATACGCAGTATTTT
D: TRBD1
J: TRBJ2-3
V: TRBV2
size: once
length: 13

CDR3: CASSHQRGNEWSYNEQFF
DNA: TGCGCCAGCAGCCACCAGCGGGGGAACGAATGGTCCTACAATGAGCAGTTCTTC
D: TRBD2
J: TRBJ2-1
V: TRBV4-1
size: .
length: 18

CDR3: CASSRTGNQPQHF
DNA: TGTGCCAGCTCACGGACAGGCAATCAGCCCCAGCATTTT
D: .
J: TRBJ1-5
V: TRBV18
size: .
length: 13

CDR3: CSASPGGYREKLFF
DNA: TGCAGCGCTTCACCAGGGGGGTATCGGGAAAAACTGTTTTTT
D: TRBD1
J: TRBJ1-4
V: TRBV29-1
size: .
length: 14

CDR3: CASSSTRQGSVGGNQPQHF
DNA: TGTGCCAGCAGCTCAACCCGACAGGGCTCAGTGGGAGGCAATCAGCCCCAGCATTTT
D: TRBD1
J: TRBJ1-5
V: TRBV7-9
size: .
length: 19

CDR3: CASSQDPGTGGNEQFF
DNA: TGTGCCAGCAGCCAAGACCCCGGGACAGGGGGAAATGAGCAGTTCTTC
D: TRBD1
J: TRBJ2-1
V: TRBV4-2
size: few
length: 16

CDR3: CASSSRRGSKPSTDTQYF
DNA: TGTGCCAGCAGCTCAAGAAGGGGCTCCAAACCTAGCACAGATACGCAGTATTTT
D: .
J: TRBJ2-3
V: TRBV7-8
size: .
length: 18

CDR3: CASSQVYRGTGNTIYF
DNA: TGTGCCAGCAGCCAAGTATACAGGGGGACGGGAAACACCATATATTTT
D: TRBD1
J: TRBJ1-3
V: TRBV3-1/TRBV3-2
size: .
length: 16

CDR3: CSTSREGSGSGYTF
DNA: TGCAGCACTTCCCGGGAGGGGTCTGGGTCTGGCTACACCTTC
D: .
J: TRBJ1-2
V: TRBV29-1
size: .
length: 14

CDR3: CATRDSLYYGYTF
DNA: TGTGCCACCAGGGACAGTCTGTACTATGGCTACACCTTC
D: TRBD1
J: TRBJ1-2
V: TRBV6-5
size: .
length: 13

CDR3: CASSQDVGRNQPQHF
DNA: TGCGCCAGCAGCCAAGATGTCGGGAGAAATCAGCCCCAGCATTTT
D: .
J: TRBJ1-5
V: TRBV4-1
size: .
length: 15

CDR3: CASSQIQKFNEKLFF
DNA: TGCGCCAGCAGCCAGATACAGAAGTTCAATGAAAAACTGTTTTTT
D: .
J: TRBJ1-4
V: TRBV4-1
size: once
length: 15

CDR3: CAISGVTGVGNYGYTF
DNA: TGTGCCATCAGTGGGGTCACAGGGGTCGGTAACTATGGCTACACCTTC
D: TRBD1
J: TRBJ1-2
V: TRBV10-3
size: .
length: 16

CDR3: CASSSPTGVTNEKLFF
DNA: TGTGCCAGCAGCTCCCCTACAGGGGTCACTAATGAAAAACTGTTTTTT
D: TRBD1
J: TRBJ1-4
V: TRBV7-9
size: .
length: 16

CDR3: CASSRGQGSSNQPQHF
DNA: TGTGCCAGTAGTAGAGGACAGGGGAGTAGCAATCAGCCCCAGCATTTT
D: TRBD1
J: TRBJ1-5
V: TRBV19
size: .
length: 16

CDR3: CASSQVNYGYTF
DNA: TGTGCCAGTAGTCAGGTTAACTATGGCTACACCTTC
D: .
J: TRBJ1-2
V: TRBV19
size: .
length: 12

CDR3: CASSLFARGQRGGYTF
DNA: TGTGCCAGCAGTTTGTTTGCGCGGGGACAGCGCGGGGGCTACACCTTC
D: TRBD1
J: TRBJ1-2
V: TRBV28
size: .
length: 16

CDR3: CASSLDGGKNTEAFF
DNA: TGCGCCAGCAGCTTGGATGGGGGCAAGAACACTGAAGCTTTCTTT
D: .
J: TRBJ1-1
V: TRBV5-1
size: .
length: 15

CDR3: CAISERTGLGTGELFF
DNA: TGTGCCATCAGTGAGAGAACTGGACTTGGGACCGGGGAGCTGTTTTTT
D: .
J: TRBJ2-2
V: TRBV10-3
size: .
length: 16

CDR3: CASSPLTENQPQHF
DNA: TGTGCCAGCAGCCCACTAACGGAGAATCAGCCCCAGCATTTT
D: .
J: TRBJ1-5
V: TRBV7-8
size: .
length: 14

CDR3: CASSSSYGRVRELFF
DNA: TGCGCCAGCAGCTCGAGCTACGGTCGGGTCAGGGAGCTGTTTTTT
D: .
J: TRBJ2-2
V: TRBV5-1
size: .
length: 15

CDR3: CASSQGDRVSVTEAFF
DNA: TGTGCCAGCAGCCAAGGGGACAGGGTTTCGGTCACTGAAGCTTTCTTT
D: TRBD1
J: TRBJ1-1
V: TRBV3-1/TRBV3-2
size: .
length: 16

CDR3: CAWTNDGQYSTRNTIYF
DNA: TGTGCCTGGACCAACGATGGACAGTATTCCACCCGCAACACCATATATTTT
D: .
J: TRBJ1-3
V: TRBV30
size: .
length: 17

CDR3: CASYPTGRKGGTEAFF
DNA: TGTGCCAGCTACCCTACGGGACGAAAGGGAGGCACTGAAGCTTTCTTT
D: .
J: TRBJ1-1
V: TRBV27
size: .
length: 16

CDR3: CASSPRDRPTGELFF
DNA: TGTGCCAGCTCACCAAGGGACAGACCAACCGGGGAGCTGTTTTTT
D: TRBD1
J: TRBJ2-2
V: TRBV18
size: .
length: 15

CDR3: CASSQVLAPTGELFF
DNA: TGTGCCAGCAGCCAAGTACTAGCCCCCACCGGGGAGCTGTTTTTT
D: .
J: TRBJ2-2
V: TRBV3-1/TRBV3-2
size: few
length: 15

CDR3: CASSTGSLGTGDPSAQYF
DNA: TGTGCCAGCAGCACCGGTTCATTAGGGACAGGGGACCCAAGTGCCCAGTACTTC
D: TRBD1
J: TRBJ2-5
V: TRBV6-2/TRBV6-3
size: .
length: 18

CDR3: CASSLEPRAPFNTGELFF
DNA: TGTGCCAGCAGCTTAGAGCCCCGAGCGCCCTTTAACACCGGGGAGCTGTTTTTT
D: .
J: TRBJ2-2
V: TRBV11-2
size: .
length: 18

CDR3: CASSLTYSTGELFF
DNA: TGTGCCAGCAGCTTAACCTATAGCACCGGGGAGCTGTTTTTT
D: .
J: TRBJ2-2
V: TRBV5-6
size: .
length: 14

CDR3: CASRLRLGAGELFF
DNA: TGTGCCAGCCGCTTACGTCTAGGCGCCGGGGAGCTGTTTTTT
D: .
J: TRBJ2-2
V: TRBV3-1/TRBV3-2
size: .
length: 14

CDR3: CASSLQVWSEAFF
DNA: TGTGCCAGCAGTTTGCAGGTCTGGTCTGAAGCTTTCTTT
D: .
J: TRBJ1-1
V: TRBV12-3/TRBV12-4
size: .
length: 13

CDR3: CATAPSGRLLTDTQYF
DNA: TGTGCCACCGCCCCTAGCGGGAGATTGTTAACAGATACGCAGTATTTT
D: TRBD2
J: TRBJ2-3
V: TRBV24-1
size: .
length: 16

CDR3: CASSSISGLDGYTF
DNA: TGTGCCAGCAGCTCCATAAGCGGCCTTGATGGCTACACCTTC
D: .
J: TRBJ1-2
V: TRBV7-2
size: many
length: 14